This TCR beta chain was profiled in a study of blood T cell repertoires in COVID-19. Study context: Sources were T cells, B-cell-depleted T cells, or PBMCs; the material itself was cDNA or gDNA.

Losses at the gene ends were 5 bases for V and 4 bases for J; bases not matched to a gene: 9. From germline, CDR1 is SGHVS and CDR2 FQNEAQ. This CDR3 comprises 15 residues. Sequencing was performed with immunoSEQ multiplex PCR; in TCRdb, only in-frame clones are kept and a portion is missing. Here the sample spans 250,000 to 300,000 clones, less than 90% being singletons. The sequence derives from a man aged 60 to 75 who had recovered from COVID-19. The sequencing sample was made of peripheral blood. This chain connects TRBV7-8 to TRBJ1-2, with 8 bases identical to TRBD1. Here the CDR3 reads CASSTGTGDFYGYTF. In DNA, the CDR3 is TGTGCCAGCAGCACCGGGACAGGCGATTTCTATGGCTACACCTTC.